This T cell receptor beta chain came from a study of molecular identifiers for immune sequencing clone quantification. This clonotype has just a few counts. The antigen remains unidentified. The CDR3 runs 14 residues. The ends were cut back, 1 base at V and 2 bases at J, with 9 bases in the middle. The germline gives CDR1 SGHAT, CDR2 FQNNGV. General study points: Among about a million naive cells, as was reported, spiked Jurkat TCR RNA from one cell was detectable. Highly expanded clone sizes could be underestimated by identical TCR molecules sharing a barcode.

Every naive CD8 library was made from between roughly 17,000 and 1,100,000 sorted cells with 10%, 30% or 50% RNA. TCRdb reprocessed the PCR reads via MiXCR and lists one record per CDR3 protein. This repertoire shows around 480,000 distinct CDR3 sequences, around 21% found once; its top ten account for approximately 0.8%. The V gene is TRBV11-2, the J gene TRBJ2-7, with D uncertain. This receptor was taken from a human donor in good health. Some libraries in this study had Jurkat cell RNA spiked in. Sequencing was done on a sample of naive CD8+ T cells from blood, with Jurkat cell RNA spiked in. The subset was: FACS-sorted CD8+CD4-CCR7+CD45RA+ naive T cells. The CDR3 sequence is CASSLVSGAYEQYF. The CDR3 bases are TGTGCCAGCAGCTTAGTCTCCGGCGCCTACGAGCAGTACTTC.